The 7 T cell receptor beta chains below were found in one sample sequenced in a study of regulatory T cells in long-lasting Graves disease (dated by TCRdb to the early 2020s). This specimen's time point label, interpreted: newly diagnosed GD, antithyroid drugs for less than 3 months. RNA was extracted from PBMCs in TRIzol for both TCR sequencing and RNA sequencing. Library preparation was by multiplex PCR. The data were produced on an Illumina HiSeq 4000. To build TCR beta libraries, CDR3 regions were amplified by Arm-PCR using iRepertoire HTBI primers. In-frame beta chains were kept once TCRdb had trimmed the public reads at Q25 with fastp and called clones with MiXCR. Every CDR3 protein is listed once, alongside the most common genes and DNA of its rows. This sample holds under 800,000 distinct CDR3 sequences; less than 20% were observed only once. The top ten clonotypes cover 18% of the sample.

This sample also appeared in a second study, on T cells in Graves' hyperthyroidism and ophthalmopathy.

The sequenced sample was peripheral blood mononuclear cells (PBMCs), obtained at new diagnosis, from a patient treated with antithyroid drugs. These receptor sequences come from a woman in her 30s with Graves disease. Donor details come from another sample of the same person, matched by shared clones.

The chain is built from TRBV20-1 and TRBJ2-2, with D maybe TRBD2 (6 bases). Per the germline V gene, CDR1 is DFQATT and CDR2 is SNEGSKA (reference sequence). V lost 2 bases and J lost 5, with 15 bases in between. CDR3 length: 15 residues. The CDR3 region has the DNA TGCAGTGCTAGACCTGGGACGGGGAGGACCGGGGAGCTGTTTTTT. Its protein is CSARPGTGRTGELFF.

The chain couples TRBV9 to TRBJ2-5, with TRBD1 as a possible D gene (5 bases). CDR1 and CDR2 (germline): SGDLS, YYNGEE. The germline V and J ends were trimmed by 2 bases and 1 base, with 9 bases remaining between them. This CDR3 region has 14 residues. This chain's CDR3 is CASSVGASQETQYF. CDR3 DNA: TGTGCCAGCAGCGTTGGGGCGTCCCAAGAGACCCAGTACTTC.

This clonotype was seen a few times. This chain links TRBV24-1 with TRBJ2-4; 10 nucleotides align to TRBD1. Losses at the gene ends were 4 bases for V and 6 bases for J; bases not matched to a gene: 8. This CDR3 is built from 16 residues. Per the germline V gene, CDR1 is KGHDR and CDR2 is SFDVKD. The CDR3 DNA follows: TGTGCCACCAGTGAGCGGACAGGGGGTCCGCGAAACATTCAGTACTTC. This translates into CATSERTGGPRNIQYF.

This clonotype was counted once. This chain links TRBV27 with TRBJ2-5; 12 positions match TRBD1. Trimming at V came to 8 bases and at J to 5 bases, leaving 3 bases not matched to a gene. Germline V lookup: CDR1 MNHEY, CDR2 SMNVEV (reference sequence). This CDR3 is 13 amino acids long. The CDR3 here is CASGDRGRETQYF. For the CDR3, the DNA is TGTGCCAGCGGGGACAGGGGGCGGGAGACCCAGTACTTC.

The chain carries TRBV7-3 and TRBJ2-3, with 11 bases lining up with TRBD2. The length of the CDR3 is 16 residues. The germline V gene has CDR1 SGHTA and CDR2 FQGTGA. The junction had 3 bases not matched to a gene; V was cut back by 0 bases and J by 4 bases. CDR3 residues: CASSLTGTSGPDTQYF. Written as DNA, the CDR3 is TGTGCCAGCAGCTTAACCGGGACTAGCGGTCCAGATACGCAGTATTTT.

At least ten counts were recorded for this clonotype. V usage is TRBV10-3 and J usage is TRBJ1-2, with D unresolved. This CDR3 contains 13 residues. V was cut by 4 bases and J by 0 bases, with 6 bases left in between. CDR1 and CDR2 (germline): ENHRY, SYGVKD. For the CDR3, the DNA is TGTGCCATCAGTGGAGTTTCTAACTATGGCTACACCTTC. It yields the protein CAISGVSNYGYTF.

The sample holds one count of this clonotype. The chain joins TRBV6-5 to TRBJ1-2, with D possibly TRBD1 on 5 matching bases. Between the trimmed V and J ends, which lost 2 bases and 5 bases, there was a span of 9 bases. This CDR3 is built from 13 residues. Germline assignment: CDR1 MNHEY and CDR2 SVGAGI. CDR3 sequence reads: CASSYTAGYGYTF. The CDR3 DNA reads as TGTGCCAGCAGTTACACCGCAGGGTATGGCTACACCTTC.